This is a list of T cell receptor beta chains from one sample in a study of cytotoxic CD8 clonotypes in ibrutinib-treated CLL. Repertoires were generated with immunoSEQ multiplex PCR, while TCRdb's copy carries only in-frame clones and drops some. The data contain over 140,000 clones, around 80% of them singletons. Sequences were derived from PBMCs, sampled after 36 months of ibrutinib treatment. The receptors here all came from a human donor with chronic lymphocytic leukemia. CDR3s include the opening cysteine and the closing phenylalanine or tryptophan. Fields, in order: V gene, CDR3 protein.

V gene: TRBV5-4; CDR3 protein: CASSLAAPGVYSPLHF
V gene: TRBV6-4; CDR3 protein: CASSDSGGGGTDTQYF
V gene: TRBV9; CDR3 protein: CASSVSGGGDTQYF
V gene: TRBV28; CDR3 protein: CASTDLGHYEQYF
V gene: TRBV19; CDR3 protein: CASSRLADSFYEQYF
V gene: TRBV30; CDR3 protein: CAWSVQEQYF
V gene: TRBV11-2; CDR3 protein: CASSSGWVEYIQYF
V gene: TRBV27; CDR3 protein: CASSFTGPPYTDTQYF
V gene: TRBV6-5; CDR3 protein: CASSYLGPWGNQPQHF
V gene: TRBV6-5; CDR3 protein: CASTPGDGELFF
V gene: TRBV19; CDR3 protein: CASSTRLAGVGETQYF
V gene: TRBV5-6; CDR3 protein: CASSLLSHGYTF
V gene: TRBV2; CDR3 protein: CASTKEGGHHEQFF
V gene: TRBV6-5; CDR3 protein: CATQGTAYNTDTQYF
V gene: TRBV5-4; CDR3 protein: CASSLESLVTQYF
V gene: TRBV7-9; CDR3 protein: CASSATGEGNTQYF
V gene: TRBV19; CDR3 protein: CASSIGLEGYTF
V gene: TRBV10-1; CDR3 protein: CASSESGGRNKETQYF
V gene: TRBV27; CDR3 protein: CASSLSGLQPQHF
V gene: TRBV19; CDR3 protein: CASSATGVEQYF
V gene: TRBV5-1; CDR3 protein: CASSLGWSNQPQHF
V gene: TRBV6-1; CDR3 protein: CASNGQGINEQFF
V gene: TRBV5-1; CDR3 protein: CASSYRTDPNYGYTF
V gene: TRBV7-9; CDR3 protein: CASRDRGYNSPLHF
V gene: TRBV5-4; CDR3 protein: CASSLETGASEQYF
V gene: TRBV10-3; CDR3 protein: CAISESVGQSLAKNIQYF
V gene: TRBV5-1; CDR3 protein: CASSLDGRQGDTQYF
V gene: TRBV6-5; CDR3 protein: CASSYRGRNQPQHF
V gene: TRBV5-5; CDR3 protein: CASSLAGRDQPQHF
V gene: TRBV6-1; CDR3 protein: CASSETGGADTQYF
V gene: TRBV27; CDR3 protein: CASSPLRPISGRGTDTQYF
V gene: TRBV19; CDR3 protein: CASSLGPPYSYEQYF
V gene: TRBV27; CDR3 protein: CASSPMTGKAFF
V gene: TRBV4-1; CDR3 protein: CASRQPWRLPEDTDTQYF
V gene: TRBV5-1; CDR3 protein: CASSDGGGNTGELFF
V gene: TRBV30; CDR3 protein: CACYQGAGYGYTF
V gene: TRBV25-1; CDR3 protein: CASSEVGPYSGANVLTF
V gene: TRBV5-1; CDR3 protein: CASSMTGETDTQYF
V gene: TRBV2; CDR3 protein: CASSVSRNIYEQYF
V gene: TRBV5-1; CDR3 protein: CASSAGAGGSTDTQYF
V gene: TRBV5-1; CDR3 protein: CASSLALAGSNTGELFF